This TCR beta chain stems from a study of T cell responses to AZD1222 COVID-19 vaccine. The study's findings and limits: Repertoire sampling was restricted to post-peak T cell response timepoints. The study identified only five to seven AZD1222 recipients as seropositive at baseline. White British donors predominated, females outnumbered males, and clonal diversity was possibly underestimated. Nearly half of spike-specific TCRs reportedly go after variant regions that carry no mutations.

Points on this clone: The target antigen is unknown.

Germline values: CDR1 LGHNT, CDR2 FRNRAP. The CDR3 length is 11 residues. V was pared by 7 bases and J by 2 bases, with 5 bases between. Generated by immunoSEQ multiplex PCR, the TCRdb table keeps only in-frame clones and is missing some. The sample lists some 130,000 clones; around 85% were seen once. The chain recombines TRBV12-5 with TRBJ1-1; no firm D call. The source is an adult who received the MenACWY meningococcal vaccine as a control. Specimen: peripheral blood, collected 28 days after the second dose of the MenACWY control vaccine. As DNA, the CDR3 is TGTGCTAGTGCCTTAAACACTGAAGCTTTCTTT. It translates to CASALNTEAFF. The variable domain in full, completed from reference TRBV12-5 and TRBJ1-1, reads DARVTQTPRHKVTEMGQEVTMRCQPILGHNTVFWYRQTMMQGLELLAYFRNRAPLDDSGMPKDRFSAEMPDATLATLKIQPSEPRDSAVYFCASALNTEAFFGQGTRLTVV.